One and the same sample provided the 24 T cell receptor beta chains below, sequenced in a study of T cells in Graves' hyperthyroidism and ophthalmopathy. Researchers took RNA transcripts and amplified the TCR beta CDR3 regions from them. The HTBI set primed first-round TCR CDR3 RT-PCR. TCRdb used MiXCR to reprocess the multiplex PCR reads, holding one entry per CDR3 protein. This sample yields over 500,000 distinct CDR3 sequences, of which over 45% are seen a single time; around 47% belongs to the top ten. The sequenced sample consisted of peripheral blood or thyroid tissue (not recorded which). These receptors originate from an adult woman with Graves' disease, either hyperthyroidism or ophthalmopathy (not recorded which).

The chain joins TRBV7-9 to TRBJ1-2; TRBD1 is a possible D gene (6 bases). The V end lost 5 bases, the J end lost 6 bases, and 16 bases lay between the germline ends. The CDR3 is 14 residues long. The germline V gene has CDR1 SEHNR and CDR2 FQNEAQ (reference sequence). The CDR3 is CASSLNEGDDGYTF. CDR3 in DNA: TGTGCCAGCAGCCTCAATGAGGGGGACGATGGCTACACCTTC.

The chain recombines TRBV29-1 with TRBJ2-6; 7 nucleotides match TRBD1. CDR1 is SQVTM, CDR2 ANQGSEA, per germline. The CDR3 is made up of 16 amino acids. J lost 4 bases, V lost 2 bases, and 8 bases had no gene match. The CDR3 here is CSVELSQGVGANVLTF. CDR3 coding DNA: TGCAGCGTTGAACTATCGCAGGGGGTGGGGGCCAACGTCCTGACTTTC.

This clonotype was seen only once. This chain connects TRBV7-9 to TRBJ2-7; D may be TRBD2 (6 bases). The V end was cut by 6 bases, the J end by 2 bases, with 14 bases between. Per the germline V gene, CDR1 is SEHNR and CDR2 is FQNEAQ (reference sequence). The CDR3 extends over 14 amino acids. The CDR3: CASREGTGPYEQYF. The CDR3 nucleotides read TGTGCCAGCAGGGAGGGCACGGGCCCCTACGAGCAGTACTTC.

The genes are TRBV3-1 and TRBJ2-7, with 8 bases aligning to TRBD1. The CDR3 is made up of 15 amino acids. The J segment lost 3 bases and the V segment lost 4 bases, leaving 8 bases of the junction unmatched. Germline CDR1 and CDR2: LGHDT and YNNKEL (reference sequence). This CDR3 reads CASSRRGQAGYEQYF. For the CDR3, the DNA is TGTGCCAGCAGCCGAAGGGGACAGGCAGGCTACGAGCAGTACTTC.

This clonotype showed up just once. The chain joins TRBV20-1 to TRBJ2-3, with D possibly being TRBD2 (6 bases). Germline-derived CDR1 and CDR2 are DFQATT and SNEGSKA (reference sequence). Trimming pared 5 bases from V and 3 bases from J, leaving 9 bases between. CDR3 size: 12 residues. CDR3: CSAVEGTDTQYF. The CDR3, as DNA: TGCAGTGCTGTGGAGGGGACAGATACGCAGTATTTT.

The genes are TRBV11-1 and TRBJ2-7; 7 nucleotides line up with TRBD1. CDR1 and CDR2 from the germline V gene are SGHAT and FQDESV (reference sequence). The V segment lost 5 bases and the J segment 2 bases; nucleotides outside the gene matches: 6. The CDR3 runs to 14 residues. CDR3 DNA sequence: TGTGCCAGCAGCGAGGGGGCTCTAGCCTACGAGCAGTACTTC. It specifies CASSEGALAYEQYF. The full variable domain, completed using reference TRBV11-1 and TRBJ2-7, is EAEVAQSPRYKITEKSQAVAFWCDPISGHATLYWYRQILGQGPELLVQFQDESVVDDSQLPKDRFSAERLKGVDSTLKIQPAELGDSAMYLCASSEGALAYEQYFGPGTRLTVT.

This clonotype was detected a few times. V is TRBV9 and J is TRBJ2-7; possibly TRBD1 or TRBD2 for D (5 bases each). The V end lost 3 bases, the J end lost 9 bases, and 16 bases lay between the germline ends. Germline V gene data show CDR1 as SGDLS and CDR2 as YYNGEE. The length of the CDR3 is 13 residues. The CDR3 DNA sequence: TGTGCCAGCAGCGCCGGGACGTCAGCTGGGCAGTACTTC. Protein product: CASSAGTSAGQYF.

V gene TRBV15 combines with J gene TRBJ2-5, with D hard to call. The CDR3 is made up of 15 amino acids. The germline V gene encodes CDR1 LNHNV and CDR2 YYDKDF (reference sequence). V was clipped by 1 base and J by 5 bases, with 14 bases between them. The CDR3, as DNA: TGTGCCACCAGCAGAGCAATAGGAGCTACGGAGACCCAGTACTTC. Amino acids: CATSRAIGATETQYF.

The table lists this clonotype with many counts. The chain is built from TRBV12-3 or TRBV12-4 and TRBJ2-7; 8 nucleotides line up with TRBD2. This CDR3 is built from 14 residues. The V and J ends lost 3 bases and 5 bases, in that order; junction bases with no gene match: 6. The CDR3 DNA is TGTGCCAGCAGTTTTGGCGGGAGGATCGACGAGCAGTACTTC. Protein product: CASSFGGRIDEQYF.

This clonotype occurred a few times. The chain couples TRBV9 to TRBJ2-7; the D gene is possibly TRBD1 (9 bases). CDR3 size: 22 residues. V was cut by 2 bases and J by 0 bases, with 33 bases left in between. CDR1 and CDR2 from the germline V gene are SGDLS and YYNGEE. DNA of the CDR3: TGTGCCAGCAGCGTGGGGGCAACAACAGGGGGCGCCGGCGGGGGGCCCTCCTACGAGCAGTACTTC. Protein product: CASSVGATTGGAGGGPSYEQYF.

The sample holds many counts of this clonotype. The rearrangement links TRBV4-1 to TRBJ1-6; D ambiguous. This CDR3 contains 14 residues. V was clipped by 0 bases and J by 8 bases, with 8 bases between them. Germline V gene sequence: CDR1 MGHRA, CDR2 YSYEKL. The CDR3 sequence is CASSQDPRYSPLHF. The DNA of the CDR3 is TGCGCCAGCAGCCAAGATCCGAGGTATTCACCCCTCCACTTT.

There are a few counts of this clonotype. V and J are TRBV2 and TRBJ2-5; maybe TRBD1 (6 bases). This CDR3 has 13 amino acids. V lost 8 bases to trimming and J lost 2 bases, with 12 bases between them. The germline CDR1 and CDR2 sequences are SNHLY and FYNNEI. The CDR3 DNA reads TGTGCCAGCTCACTACAGGGACAAGAGACCCAGTACTTC. Its translation is CASSLQGQETQYF.

This clonotype was detected only once. The chain employs TRBV2 and TRBJ1-6, with D maybe TRBD1 (6 bases). Germline assignment: CDR1 SNHLY and CDR2 FYNNEI. V lost 7 bases, J lost 6 bases, and 13 bases lay in between. The CDR3 is 14 amino acids. This CDR3 is CASTLDRFNSPLHF. The CDR3 region has the DNA TGTGCCAGCACCCTCGACAGGTTTAATTCACCCCTCCACTTT.

This rearrangement joins TRBV9 to TRBJ2-7; D is ambiguous. The CDR3 covers 13 residues. Deletions cut 4 bases from V and 6 bases from J, with 14 bases between. Germline lookup yields CDR1 SGDLS and CDR2 YYNGEE. Here the CDR3 DNA reads TGTGCCAGCAGCCCCCCGTCCCGAGGCGAGCAGTACTTC. It yields the protein CASSPPSRGEQYF.

This clonotype has ten or more counts. This chain joins TRBV5-1 and TRBJ1-5; D may be TRBD1 (5 bases). The V end lost 1 base, the J end lost 9 bases, and 20 bases lay between the germline ends. Germline loops: CDR1 SGHRS, CDR2 YFSETQ. This CDR3 region has 16 residues. CDR3 protein: CASSLTRGHQKWPQHF. CDR3 coding DNA: TGCGCCAGCAGCTTGACGAGAGGACACCAGAAATGGCCCCAGCATTTT.

CDR3 sequence reads: CASSMGPGAEAFF. In DNA form, the CDR3 reads TGTGCCAGCAGCATGGGCCCGGGGGCTGAAGCTTTCTTT. V is TRBV12-3 or TRBV12-4 and J is TRBJ1-1; TRBD1 might be the D (5 bases). The germline V and J ends were trimmed by 6 bases and 6 bases, with 14 bases remaining between them. The length of the CDR3 is 13 residues.

The CDR3 is CASSYQAGPSFF. CDR3 in DNA: TGTGCCAGCAGTTACCAGGCAGGGCCATCTTTCTTT. V is TRBV7-9 and J is TRBJ1-1; TRBD1 might be the D (5 bases). Trimming shortened V by 6 bases and J by 12 bases, and 17 bases separated the two germline ends. Germline values: CDR1 SEHNR, CDR2 FQNEAQ (reference sequence). The CDR3 is 12 residues long.

V is TRBV15 and J is TRBJ1-2, with TRBD1 as a possible D gene (5 bases). V lost 9 bases and J lost 3, with 23 bases in between. Germline CDR1 reads LNHNV; CDR2 reads YYDKDF (reference sequence). This CDR3 has 16 amino acids. CDR3 nucleotide sequence: TGTGCCACGAAACAGTTCGTCGGCGGGGGTGACTATGGCTACACCTTC. As protein: CATKQFVGGGDYGYTF.

This clonotype was detected ten times or more. The V call is TRBV7-6, the J call TRBJ1-1; D not resolved. This CDR3 has 15 residues. Per germline, CDR1 SGHVS and CDR2 FNYEAQ. V gave up 1 base and J gave up 0 bases, with 9 bases separating them. CDR3 in amino acids: CASSLGTEMNTEAFF. CDR3 sequence (DNA): TGTGCCAGCAGCTTAGGGACTGAGATGAACACTGAAGCTTTCTTT.

This clonotype was seen many times. The chain couples TRBV12-3 or TRBV12-4 to TRBJ1-3, with D unclear. This CDR3 comprises 15 residues. Trimming took off 5 bases at V and 2 bases at J, with 13 bases between the two ends. The CDR3 nucleotides are TGTGCCAGCAGTCCAACCGGACTGGCTGGAAACACCATATATTTT. Protein sequence: CASSPTGLAGNTIYF.

This clonotype was recorded many times. This chain connects TRBV5-4 to TRBJ2-3; D gene ambiguous. V was clipped by 1 base and J by 4 bases, with 4 bases between them. The CDR3 is 12 amino acids. Germline V gene sequence: CDR1 SGHNT, CDR2 YYREEE (reference sequence). In DNA form, the CDR3 reads TGTGCCAGCAGCTTGAGTTCAGATACGCAGTATTTT. Translation gives CASSLSSDTQYF.

Turning to this clonotype: The junction shows a germline mismatch at one end, possibly a read error. V gene TRBV20-1 combines with J gene TRBJ2-2; 7 nucleotides align to TRBD2. Germline loops: CDR1 DFQATT, CDR2 SNEGSKA (reference sequence). The CDR3 sequence is 14 residues long. The CDR3 loop is CSARRRGNTGELSW. The CDR3 DNA reads TGCAGTGCTAGAAGGCGGGGGAACACCGGGGAGCTGTCTTGG.

The V gene is TRBV11-2, the J gene TRBJ1-2; 7 bases are a match to TRBD1. V shed 6 bases, J shed 8 bases, and the junction held 9 bases outside the gene matches. Germline V gene sequence: CDR1 SGHAT, CDR2 FQNNGV. The length of the CDR3 is 13 residues. In nucleotides, the CDR3 is TGTGCCAGCAGAGGGACAGATTTGGCGGGCTACACCTTC. Translating it yields CASRGTDLAGYTF. Filled out from reference TRBV11-2 and TRBJ1-2, the complete variable domain reads EAGVAQSPRYKIIEKRQSVAFWCNPISGHATLYWYQQILGQGPKLLIQFQNNGVVDDSQLPKDRFSAERLKGVDSTLKIQPAKLEDSAVYLCASRGTDLAGYTFGSGTRLTVV.

Many counts were recorded for this clonotype. The chain combines TRBV11-2 with TRBJ2-7; D unclear. Germline CDR1 and CDR2: SGHAT and FQNNGV. Deletions cut 5 bases from V and 1 base from J, with 18 bases between. The CDR3 extends over 16 amino acids. This CDR3 is CASSVHLMGNSYEQYF. CDR3 DNA: TGTGCCAGCAGCGTCCACCTCATGGGCAATTCCTACGAGCAGTACTTC.